A single sample gave rise to the 2 T cell receptor beta chains below, sequenced in a study of cytomegalovirus exposure and HLA in healthy donors. PCR employed 60 Vbeta and 13 Jbeta primers. Clones were sequenced by immunoSEQ multiplex PCR, and TCRdb holds only the in-frame ones, with some missing. The data hold under 150,000 clones, with approximately 69% observed a single time. The specimen sequenced was PBMCs. Receptor source: a woman in her thirties or forties in good health and CMV-seropositive.

The genes are TRBV28 and TRBJ1-2, with 9 bases aligning to TRBD1. The CDR3 runs 13 residues. Germline CDR1 and CDR2: MDHEN and SYDVKM. J gave up 8 bases and V 5 bases, and 6 bases lay outside the gene matches. CDR3 amino acids: CASSPTGGWGYTF. CDR3 nucleotides: TGTGCCAGCAGTCCAACAGGGGGCTGGGGCTACACCTTC.

The chain employs TRBV18 and TRBJ2-5; the match to TRBD2 covers 7 bases. Trimming removed 3 bases from V and 4 bases from J; junction bases left unmatched: 2. The CDR3 length is 13 residues. The V gene's germline CDR1 is KGHSH and CDR2 LQKENI. CDR3 region: CASSPGLLETQYF. CDR3 sequence (DNA): TGTGCCAGCTCACCGGGACTACTAGAGACCCAGTACTTC.